The TCR beta chain described here comes from a study of PD-1 blockade in classical Hodgkin lymphoma. Findings and limits, study-wide: Healthy donors reportedly exceeded newly diagnosed patients in baseline TCR diversity. Patients were excluded if nivolumab began under 1 year after ASCT (the autologous transplant).

About this clone: Antigen specificity is unknown.

Clones were read by immunoSEQ multiplex PCR, and TCRdb kept only the in-frame ones, dropping some. This sample carries fewer than 90,000 clones, roughly 90% of them seen once, and the ten largest clones take 20% to 25%. V shed 5 bases, J shed 8 bases, and the junction held 8 bases outside the gene matches. CDR3 length: 15 residues. CDR1 is MNHEY and CDR2 is SVGAGI in the germline V gene. Every patient was affected by relapse after autologous stem cell transplantation, while exposure to brentuximab vedotin was not uniform. The chain recombines TRBV6-5 with TRBJ2-1; 11 positions match TRBD2. The sequenced sample was peripheral blood mononuclear cells (PBMCs), obtained at baseline. The clonotype was recovered from a human donor with classical Hodgkin lymphoma. CDR3 nucleotides: TGTGCCAGCAGTAGACTAGCGGGAAAACGGGATGAGCAGTTCTTC. Translated: CASSRLAGKRDEQFF.